This T cell receptor (beta chain) stems from a study of T cell responses to AZD1222 COVID-19 vaccine. Whole-study results and caveats: Spike-wide coverage was observed for vaccine-associated CD4 TCRs, with dominant responses at 160-218 and 743-854. Nearly half of the spike-specific TCRs reportedly recognize variant regions that carry no mutations. Elevations in Spike-specific TCR breadth and depth followed administration of two AZD1222 doses. Just six AZD1222 recipients tested seropositive at baseline.

Using immunoSEQ multiplex PCR, the repertoire was profiled, and TCRdb retains in-frame clones only, with some absent. The table records about 120,000 clones, more than 80% of them present only once. For this clone: Its antigen is unknown.

CDR3 size: 16 residues. Trimming took 6 bases from V and 4 from J; bases not matched to a gene: 9. Germline CDR1 reads MDHEN; CDR2 reads SYDVKM. This TCR was recovered from an adult in good health. V usage is TRBV28 and J usage is TRBJ1-2; 12 bases map to TRBD1. The sequenced sample was peripheral blood, obtained on day 0 of AZD1222 vaccination. CDR3 sequence reads: CASRAGTGGPSYGYTF. CDR3 DNA: TGTGCCAGCAGGGCCGGGACAGGGGGCCCCTCCTATGGCTACACCTTC.